This TCR beta chain was captured in a study of T cells after yellow fever vaccination. Findings and caveats of the study: CD4 and CD8 compartments shared a small share of clonotypes, likely from convergent recombination.

As regards this clonotype: What it recognizes is unknown. A much bigger clone sits one base away, suggesting this may be a read error.

One entry per CDR3 protein, called by TCRdb with MiXCR from the 5' RACE reads. The sample holds 230,000 or so distinct CDR3 sequences, roughly 4% seen once. V dropped 1 base and J dropped 6 bases, with 14 bases sitting between them. From germline, CDR1 is DFQATT and CDR2 SNEGSKA (reference sequence). The CDR3 is made up of 14 amino acids. This specimen was PBMCs, taken 15 days after the yellow fever booster vaccination. J is TRBJ2-3 and V is TRBV20-1; D might be TRBD2 (7 bases). The origin of this receptor is a man aged 18 to 35 who received the YFV17D yellow fever vaccine. The CDR3 nucleotides are TGCAGTGCTAGAGTCGGGGGGACATCGGATACGCAGTATTTT. This encodes CSARVGGTSDTQYF.